This TCR beta chain came from a study of cytomegalovirus exposure and HLA in healthy donors. This clone was found a few times. PCR used 60 Vbeta primers and 13 Jbeta primers. The table came from immunoSEQ multiplex PCR; TCRdb's copy has only in-frame clones and leaves some out. The data show some 190,000 clones, about 9% seen once. This CDR3 has 14 residues. J lost 4 bases, V lost 3 bases, and 1 base had no gene match. Germline loops: CDR1 SEHNR, CDR2 FQNEAQ (reference sequence). The clonotype originates from a woman younger than 45 in good health and CMV-seropositive. The specimen was PBMCs. This sequence joins TRBV7-9 and TRBJ1-5; 9 bases are a match to TRBD1. The CDR3 is CASSFGQGNQPQHF. In DNA, the CDR3 is TGTGCCAGCAGCTTTGGACAGGGGAATCAGCCCCAGCATTTT.